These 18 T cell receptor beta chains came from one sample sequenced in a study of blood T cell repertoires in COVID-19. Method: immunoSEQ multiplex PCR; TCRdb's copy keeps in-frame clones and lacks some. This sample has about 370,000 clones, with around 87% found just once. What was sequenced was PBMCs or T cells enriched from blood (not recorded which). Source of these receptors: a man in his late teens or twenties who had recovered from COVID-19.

CDR3 bases: TGCGCCAGCAGTCAAAGGGACAGGGAAGGGAGTGAAAAACTGTTTTTT. It specifies CASSQRDREGSEKLFF. This rearrangement joins TRBV23-1 to TRBJ1-4; 9 nucleotides line up with TRBD1. TRBV23-1 counts as an open reading frame of uncertain function. This CDR3 has 16 amino acids. J was trimmed by 7 bases and V by 2 bases; bases with no gene match: 8.

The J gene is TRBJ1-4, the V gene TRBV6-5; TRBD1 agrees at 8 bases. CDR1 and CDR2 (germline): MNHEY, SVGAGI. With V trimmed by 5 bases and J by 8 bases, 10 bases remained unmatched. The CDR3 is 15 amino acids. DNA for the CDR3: TGTGCCAGCAGTACCGGGACAGGAGTGATAGAAAAACTGTTTTTT. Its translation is CASSTGTGVIEKLFF.

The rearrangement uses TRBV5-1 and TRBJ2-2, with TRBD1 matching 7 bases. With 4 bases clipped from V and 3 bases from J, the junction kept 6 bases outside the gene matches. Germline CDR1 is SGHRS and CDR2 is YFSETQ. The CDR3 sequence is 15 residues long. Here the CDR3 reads CASSPNTGDTGELFF. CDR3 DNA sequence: TGCGCCAGCAGCCCCAATACAGGGGACACCGGGGAGCTGTTTTTT.

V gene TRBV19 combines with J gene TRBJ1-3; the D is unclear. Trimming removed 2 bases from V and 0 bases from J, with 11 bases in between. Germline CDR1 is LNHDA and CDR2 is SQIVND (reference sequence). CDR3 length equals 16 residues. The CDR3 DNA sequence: TGTGCCAGTAGTATACGACTTACGAACTCTGGAAACACCATATATTTT. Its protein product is CASSIRLTNSGNTIYF.

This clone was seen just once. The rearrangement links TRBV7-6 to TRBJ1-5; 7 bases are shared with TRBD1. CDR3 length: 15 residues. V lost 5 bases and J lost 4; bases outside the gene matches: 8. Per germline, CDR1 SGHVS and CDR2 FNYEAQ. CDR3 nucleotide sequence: TGTGCCAGCAGCCCAGACAGGGAACGGAATCAGCCCCAGCATTTT. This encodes CASSPDRERNQPQHF.

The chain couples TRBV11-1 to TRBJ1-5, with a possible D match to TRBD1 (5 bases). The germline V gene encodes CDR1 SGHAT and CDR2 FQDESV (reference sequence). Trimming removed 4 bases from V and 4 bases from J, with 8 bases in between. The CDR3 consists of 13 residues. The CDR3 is CASSYGANQPQHF. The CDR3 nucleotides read TGTGCCAGCAGCTATGGGGCGAATCAGCCCCAGCATTTT.

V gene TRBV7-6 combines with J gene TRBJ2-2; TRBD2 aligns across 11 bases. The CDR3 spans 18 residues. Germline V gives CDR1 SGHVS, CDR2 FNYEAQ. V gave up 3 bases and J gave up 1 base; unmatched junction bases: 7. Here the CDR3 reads CASSLLAGGIGNTGELFF. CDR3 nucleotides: TGTGCCAGCAGCTTGCTAGCGGGAGGTATTGGGAACACCGGGGAGCTGTTTTTT.

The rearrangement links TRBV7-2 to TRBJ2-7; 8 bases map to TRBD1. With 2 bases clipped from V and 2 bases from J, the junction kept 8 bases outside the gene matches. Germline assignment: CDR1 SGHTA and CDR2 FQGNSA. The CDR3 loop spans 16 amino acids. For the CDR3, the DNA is TGTGCCAGCAGCTTACACTACAGGGGGTCCGCCTACGAGCAGTACTTC. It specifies CASSLHYRGSAYEQYF.

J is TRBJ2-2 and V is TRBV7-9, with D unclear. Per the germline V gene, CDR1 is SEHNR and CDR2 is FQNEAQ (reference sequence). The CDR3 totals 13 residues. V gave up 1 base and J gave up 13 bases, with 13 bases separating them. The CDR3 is CASSLEVASGLFF. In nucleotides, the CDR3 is TGTGCCAGCAGCTTAGAGGTCGCTAGTGGGCTGTTTTTT.

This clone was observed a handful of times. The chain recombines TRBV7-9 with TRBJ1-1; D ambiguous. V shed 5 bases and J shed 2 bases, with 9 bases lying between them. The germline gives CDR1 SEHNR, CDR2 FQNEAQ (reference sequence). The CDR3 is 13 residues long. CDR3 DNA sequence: TGTGCCAGCAGCGCAGTTGTAAACACTGAAGCTTTCTTT. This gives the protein CASSAVVNTEAFF.

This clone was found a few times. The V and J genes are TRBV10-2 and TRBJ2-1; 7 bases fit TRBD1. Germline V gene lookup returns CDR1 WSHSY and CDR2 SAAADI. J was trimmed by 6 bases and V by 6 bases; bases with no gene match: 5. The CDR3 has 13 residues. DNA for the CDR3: TGCGCCAGCAGCGGGACAGTACTCAATGAGCAGTTCTTC. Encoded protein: CASSGTVLNEQFF.

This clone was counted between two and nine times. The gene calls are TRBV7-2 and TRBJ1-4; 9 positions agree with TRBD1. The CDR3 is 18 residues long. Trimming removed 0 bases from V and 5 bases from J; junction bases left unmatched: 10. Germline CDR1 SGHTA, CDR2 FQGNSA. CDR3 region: CASSLAGTGSSGNEKLFF. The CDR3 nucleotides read TGTGCCAGCAGCTTAGCCGGGACAGGGTCCTCAGGAAATGAAAAACTGTTTTTT.

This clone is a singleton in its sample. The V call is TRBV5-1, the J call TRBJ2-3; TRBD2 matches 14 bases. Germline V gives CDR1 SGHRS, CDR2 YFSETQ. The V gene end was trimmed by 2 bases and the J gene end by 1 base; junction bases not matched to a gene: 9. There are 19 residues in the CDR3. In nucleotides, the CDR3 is TGCGCCAGCAGCTTACCCGGGACTAGCGGGAGTCGGGGCACAGATACGCAGTATTTT. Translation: CASSLPGTSGSRGTDTQYF.

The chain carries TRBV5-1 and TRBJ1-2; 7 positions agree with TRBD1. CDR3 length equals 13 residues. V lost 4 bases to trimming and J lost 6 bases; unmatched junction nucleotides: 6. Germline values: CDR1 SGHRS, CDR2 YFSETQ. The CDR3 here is CASSSPGGDGYTF. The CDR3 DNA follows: TGCGCCAGCAGCAGCCCAGGGGGAGATGGCTACACCTTC.

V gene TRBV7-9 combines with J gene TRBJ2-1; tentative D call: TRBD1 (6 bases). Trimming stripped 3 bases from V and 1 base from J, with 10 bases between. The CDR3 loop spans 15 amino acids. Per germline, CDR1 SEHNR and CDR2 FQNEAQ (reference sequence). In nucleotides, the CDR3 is TGTGCCAGCAGCTTTGGGGGCCCATCCTACAATGAGCAGTTCTTC. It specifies CASSFGGPSYNEQFF.

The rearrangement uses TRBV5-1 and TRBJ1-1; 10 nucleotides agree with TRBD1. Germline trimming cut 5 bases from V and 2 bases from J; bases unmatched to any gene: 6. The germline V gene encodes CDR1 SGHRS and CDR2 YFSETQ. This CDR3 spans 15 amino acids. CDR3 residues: CASSPGTGVNTEAFF. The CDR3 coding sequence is TGCGCCAGCAGTCCCGGGACAGGGGTTAACACTGAAGCTTTCTTT. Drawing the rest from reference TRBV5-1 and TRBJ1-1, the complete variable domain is KAGVTQTPRYLIKTRGQQVTLSCSPISGHRSVSWYQQTPGQGLQFLFEYFSETQRNKGNFPGRFSGRQFSNSRSEMNVSTLELGDSALYLCASSPGTGVNTEAFFGQGTRLTVV.

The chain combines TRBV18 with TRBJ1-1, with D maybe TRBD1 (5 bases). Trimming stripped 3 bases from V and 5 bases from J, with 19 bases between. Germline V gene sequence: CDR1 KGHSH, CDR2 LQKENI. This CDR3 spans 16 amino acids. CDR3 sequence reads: CASSPAGTGVGTEAFF. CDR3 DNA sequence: TGTGCCAGCTCACCCGCCGGGACTGGAGTAGGAACTGAAGCTTTCTTT.

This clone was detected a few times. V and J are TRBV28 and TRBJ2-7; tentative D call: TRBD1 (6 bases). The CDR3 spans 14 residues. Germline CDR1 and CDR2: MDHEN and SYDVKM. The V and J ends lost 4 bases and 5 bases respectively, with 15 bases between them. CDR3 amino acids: CASSSGQGYHEQYF. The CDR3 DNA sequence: TGTGCCAGCAGTTCCGGCCAGGGGTATCACGAGCAGTACTTC.